The entry below gives a single TCR beta chain sequence along with its context. Its antigen remains unidentified. This entry belongs to a study of T cell responses to AZD1222 COVID-19 vaccine. Repertoires were generated with immunoSEQ multiplex PCR, while TCRdb's copy carries only in-frame clones and drops some. The sample has around 54,000 clones, about 86% seen once; the top ten hold about 7%. Trimming pared 6 bases from V and 4 bases from J, leaving 13 bases between. The length of the CDR3 is 13 residues. Germline assignment: CDR1 MDHEN and CDR2 SYDVKM. Study results and caveats: It was only a handful of AZD1222 recipients who were seropositive at baseline. An increase in Spike-specific TCR breadth and depth was observed after two AZD1222 doses.

The sample was peripheral blood, taken 28 days after the second AZD1222 dose. The V call is TRBV28, the J call TRBJ2-7; tentatively, D is TRBD2 (6 bases). This sequence was found in an adult who received the AZD1222 COVID-19 vaccine. CDR3 DNA: TGTGCCAGCAGCCCGGCTGGAGGGTACGAGCAGTACTTC. Protein sequence: CASSPAGGYEQYF.